The 21 T cell receptor beta chains below come from one sample, sequenced in a study of beta chain features in type 1 diabetes. Study-level points and caveats: Shorter TCRB CDR3s, moderately but significantly so, marked every one of the four CD4+ subsets in Type 1 diabetes patients.

The antigens of these receptors remain unknown. Expressed TCRB transcripts were sequenced because the isolated RNA had all been reverse transcribed beforehand. The method was immunoSEQ multiplex PCR; TCRdb's version includes in-frame clones alone and lacks a portion of them. The profile covers just under 150,000 clones, with about 13% appearing a single time and roughly 1.4% taken by the ten largest. The specimen sequenced was central memory CD4+ T cells from blood. The receptors stem from a man between 18 and 29 years old with type 1 diabetes.

The J gene is TRBJ2-3, the V gene TRBV7-2; 9 bases fit TRBD2. There are 15 residues in the CDR3. Trimming removed 5 bases from V and 0 bases from J; junction bases left unmatched: 3. Germline CDR1 is SGHTA and CDR2 is FQGNSA. Here the CDR3 reads CASSPSGVSTDTQYF. In DNA, the CDR3 is TGTGCCAGCAGCCCTAGCGGGGTTAGCACAGATACGCAGTATTTT.

A remark on this clone: The junction differs from germline at one of its ends, possibly a read error. This chain links TRBV14 with TRBJ2-7, with D perhaps matching TRBD1 (5 bases). Germline-derived CDR1 and CDR2 are SGHDN and FVKESK. The CDR3 is made up of 12 amino acids. The CDR3 bases are TGTGCCAGCAGCCCCCAACTGGGGCTTAGCAACTTC. This sequence encodes CASSPQLGLSNF.

At least ten counts were recorded for this clone. The J gene is TRBJ2-6, the V gene TRBV25-1; TRBD1 matches 10 bases. Germline CDR1 MGHDK, CDR2 SYGVNS. V lost 5 bases to trimming and J lost 11 bases; unmatched junction nucleotides: 12. The CDR3 runs 16 residues. As DNA, the CDR3 is TGTGCCAGCAGTCCTACCACCGGGACAGGGGTGGACGTCCTGACTTTC. It is translated as CASSPTTGTGVDVLTF.

The rearrangement uses TRBV15 and TRBJ1-5; D not resolved. The germline V gene has CDR1 LNHNV and CDR2 YYDKDF (reference sequence). With 2 bases removed from V and 0 bases from J, the gap between germline ends came to 2 bases. The CDR3 length is 13 residues. CDR3 nucleotides: TGTGCCACCAGCAGAAATAGCAATCAGCCCCAGCATTTT. Protein sequence: CATSRNSNQPQHF.

In this sample, this clone is medium-sized (0.01 to 0.1%). This CDR3 is also generated by other DNA sequences in the sample. V is TRBV10-3 and J is TRBJ1-1; D may be TRBD1 (6 bases). Germline V gene lookup returns CDR1 ENHRY and CDR2 SYGVKD. V lost 6 bases and J lost 1, with 15 bases in between. CDR3 length equals 15 residues. The CDR3 bases are TGTGCCATCAGCCGAAGACAGGAGCCGAACACTGAAGCTTTCTTT. Protein: CAISRRQEPNTEAFF.

V is TRBV15 and J is TRBJ1-1, with 8 nucleotides matching TRBD1. The germline CDR1 and CDR2 sequences are LNHNV and YYDKDF (reference sequence). Unmatched junction bases numbered 7, after V lost 5 bases and J lost 5 bases. The CDR3 totals 14 residues. CDR3 sequence (DNA): TGTGCCACCAGCCGCGGACAGGGCTATACTGAAGCTTTCTTT. Its protein product is CATSRGQGYTEAFF.

This clone has a handful of counts. The chain links TRBV18 to TRBJ2-5, with D unclear. Germline V gene data show CDR1 as KGHSH and CDR2 as LQKENI. V was shortened by 2 bases and J by 4 bases, with 5 bases between the two germline ends. CDR3 length: 12 residues. The CDR3 bases are TGTGCCAGCTCACCATTGGGAGAGACCCAGTACTTC. Protein: CASSPLGETQYF.

The table lists this clone with a few counts. The chain couples TRBV11-3 to TRBJ2-3, with 8 nucleotides matching TRBD2. Germline-derived CDR1 and CDR2 are SGHNT and YENEEA. After removal of 5 bases from V and 1 base from J, the junction contained 11 bases not matched to a gene. CDR3 length equals 17 residues. The CDR3 bases are TGTGCCAGCAGCGTGACGGGGGGGACCCCTGGCACAGATACGCAGTATTTT. This gives the protein CASSVTGGTPGTDTQYF.

This clone has just a few counts. This chain joins TRBV5-1 and TRBJ2-5; D tentatively fits TRBD1 or TRBD2 (5 bases each). Germline CDR1 is SGHRS and CDR2 is YFSETQ. The V end was cut by 4 bases, the J end by 2 bases, with 12 bases between. CDR3 length: 14 residues. This chain's CDR3 is CASSPGRNQETQYF. CDR3 coding DNA: TGCGCCAGCAGCCCGGGACGTAATCAAGAGACCCAGTACTTC.

The V gene is TRBV11-3, the J gene TRBJ2-4; perhaps TRBD1 as D (5 bases). There are 14 residues in the CDR3. With 5 bases removed from V and 2 bases from J, the gap between germline ends came to 10 bases. Germline-derived CDR1 and CDR2 are SGHNT and YENEEA. This CDR3 reads CASSQGGTKNIQYF. DNA of the CDR3: TGTGCCAGCAGCCAGGGTGGCACCAAAAACATTCAGTACTTC.

The chain is built from TRBV5-1 and TRBJ2-1, with 10 nucleotides matching TRBD2. V lost 4 bases to trimming and J lost 6 bases; unmatched junction nucleotides: 4. Looked up from germline, CDR1 is SGHRS and CDR2 is YFSETQ. The CDR3 loop spans 14 amino acids. The CDR3 loop is CASSGTSDINEQFF. The CDR3, as DNA: TGCGCCAGCAGCGGGACTAGCGACATCAATGAGCAGTTCTTC.

The chain links TRBV6-5 to TRBJ1-5; TRBD1 agrees at 8 bases. Per the germline V gene, CDR1 is MNHEY and CDR2 is SVGAGI. V gave up 6 bases and J gave up 5 bases; unmatched junction bases: 6. This CDR3 comprises 14 residues. DNA of the CDR3: TGTGCCAGCAGACAAGGACAGGGCTATCAGCCCCAGCATTTT. Amino acids: CASRQGQGYQPQHF.

To note about this clone: The junction differs from germline at one of its ends, possibly a read error. The chain is built from TRBV10-3 and TRBJ2-3; D is ambiguous. Germline V CDR1 and CDR2: ENHRY, SYGVKD. The CDR3 sequence is 13 residues long. The CDR3 DNA reads TGTGCCTTCAGTGACGGACGGGCAGATACGCAGTATTTT. Translated: CAFSDGRADTQYF.

The chain recombines TRBV27 with TRBJ2-7, with D unresolved. The CDR3 contains 10 residues. V was shortened by 3 bases and J by 5 bases, with 2 bases between the two germline ends. CDR1 and CDR2 from the germline V gene are MNHEY and SMNVEV (reference sequence). As DNA, the CDR3 is TGTGCCAGCAGTTTCAACGAGCAGTACTTC. Protein product: CASSFNEQYF.

This clone was detected a few times. The rearrangement joins TRBV29-1 to TRBJ2-5; D uncertain. The V gene lost 2 bases and the J gene lost 4 bases, with 11 bases spanning the gap. The CDR3 spans 13 residues. Germline V gene sequence: CDR1 SQVTM, CDR2 ANQGSEA. CDR3 residues: CSVERVEGETQYF. The CDR3 nucleotides are TGCAGCGTTGAAAGGGTAGAAGGAGAGACCCAGTACTTC.

This chain connects TRBV7-2 to TRBJ1-5, with a possible D match to TRBD1 (5 bases). Germline V gene data show CDR1 as SGHTA and CDR2 as FQGNSA. The V and J ends lost 1 base and 4 bases respectively, with 14 bases between them. The CDR3 loop spans 16 amino acids. For the CDR3, the DNA is TGTGCCAGCAGCTTAGTCTGGCAGGGATTGAATCAGCCCCAGCATTTT. It codes for CASSLVWQGLNQPQHF.

The chain links TRBV5-1 to TRBJ2-1, with D perhaps TRBD1 (5 bases). The germline V gene has CDR1 SGHRS and CDR2 YFSETQ. Trimming shortened V by 0 bases and J by 0 bases, and 7 bases separated the two germline ends. The CDR3 covers 15 residues. In DNA, the CDR3 is TGCGCCAGCAGCTTGGGGGGCATCTCCTACAATGAGCAGTTCTTC. It specifies CASSLGGISYNEQFF.

This clone was counted many times. V usage is TRBV30 and J usage is TRBJ2-5; 7 nucleotides align to TRBD1. CDR1 GTSNPN and CDR2 SVGIG come from the germline V gene (reference sequence). Germline trimming cut 7 bases from V and 0 bases from J; bases unmatched to any gene: 2. CDR3 size: 12 residues. As DNA, the CDR3 is TGTGCCTCCAGGGGGTACCAAGAGACCCAGTACTTC. Amino acid sequence: CASRGYQETQYF.

The J gene is TRBJ2-1, the V gene TRBV6-6, with TRBD1 identical over 7 bases. Per germline, CDR1 MNHNY and CDR2 SVGAGI (reference sequence). This CDR3 comprises 15 residues. J gave up 2 bases and V 7 bases, and 8 bases lay outside the gene matches. The CDR3 nucleotides are TGTGCCAGCAACAGCGACAGGGTCACCTACAATGAGCAGTTCTTC. Translated, it gives CASNSDRVTYNEQFF.

The chain combines TRBV18 with TRBJ2-3; D might be TRBD1 (6 bases). V was shortened by 3 bases and J by 3 bases, with 13 bases between the two germline ends. The CDR3 length is 15 residues. Germline V gene lookup returns CDR1 KGHSH and CDR2 LQKENI. CDR3 amino acids: CASSPQGSRTDTQYF. CDR3 in DNA: TGTGCCAGCTCACCGCAGGGGTCTCGGACAGATACGCAGTATTTT.

This clone was counted only a few times. V gene TRBV6-6 combines with J gene TRBJ2-5, with 7 bases that match TRBD1. The CDR3 length is 13 residues. Unmatched junction bases numbered 5, after V lost 6 bases and J lost 4 bases. From germline, CDR1 is MNHNY and CDR2 SVGAGI (reference sequence). In DNA form, the CDR3 reads TGTGCCAGCAGCCCCACAGGGGCAGAGACCCAGTACTTC. The encoded protein is CASSPTGAETQYF.